The 27 T cell receptor beta chains below all came from one sample that was sequenced in a study of T cell responses to AZD1222 COVID-19 vaccine. Sequenced by immunoSEQ multiplex PCR; TCRdb stores in-frame clones only, minus some. The sample carries around 170,000 clones, around 90% recorded once. Sequences were derived from peripheral blood, sampled 28 days after the second AZD1222 dose. The receptors stem from an adult who received the AZD1222 COVID-19 vaccine.

This clone was seen once. Other nucleotide sequences from this sample produce the same CDR3. The chain has TRBV7-9 and TRBJ1-5; D is ambiguous. Germline values: CDR1 SEHNR, CDR2 FQNEAQ (reference sequence). The germline V and J ends were trimmed by 3 bases and 6 bases, with 6 bases remaining between them. This CDR3 has 12 amino acids. CDR3 nucleotides: TGTGCCAGCAGCTTGGGCACTCAGCCCCAGCATTTT. Protein product: CASSLGTQPQHF.

The rearrangement joins TRBV2 to TRBJ1-4; TRBD1 is a possible D gene (5 bases). The V and J ends lost 2 bases and 3 bases respectively, with 13 bases between them. Looked up from germline, CDR1 is SNHLY and CDR2 is FYNNEI. The CDR3 contains 16 residues. The CDR3 here is CASSEYRGTANEKLFF. CDR3 in DNA: TGTGCCAGCAGTGAATATAGGGGTACAGCTAATGAAAAACTGTTTTTT.

This clone was counted a single time. The chain combines TRBV30 with TRBJ2-1, with TRBD2 matching over 7 bases. The CDR3 covers 19 residues. Germline V gives CDR1 GTSNPN, CDR2 SVGIG (reference sequence). With 3 bases clipped from V and 3 bases from J, the junction kept 20 bases outside the gene matches. Here the CDR3 reads CAWSQIQTYGRQGYNEQFF. The CDR3 coding sequence is TGTGCCTGGAGCCAAATACAGACCTACGGGAGGCAAGGCTACAATGAGCAGTTCTTC.

J is TRBJ2-1 and V is TRBV3-1 (or the pseudogene TRBV3-2); the D gene is possibly TRBD2 (6 bases). The CDR3 is 18 residues long. Trimming shortened V by 5 bases and J by 0 bases, and 20 bases separated the two germline ends. Germline CDR1 LGHDT, CDR2 YNNKEL (reference sequence). CDR3 sequence reads: CASSSLGLPIDSYNEQFF. Here the CDR3 DNA reads TGTGCCAGCAGCAGCCTGGGACTTCCAATAGACTCCTACAATGAGCAGTTCTTC.

This clone appeared once. The V and J genes are TRBV28 and TRBJ2-7; 11 bases line up with TRBD2. CDR3 length: 17 residues. V lost 3 bases, J lost 2 bases, and 9 bases stayed unmatched. Germline CDR1 and CDR2: MDHEN and SYDVKM. CDR3 in amino acids: CASSFSLAGDGTYEQYF. The CDR3 DNA is TGTGCCAGCAGTTTCTCACTAGCGGGAGACGGTACCTACGAGCAGTACTTC.

CDR3 sequence: CASSMPATWRVIQETQYF. CDR3 coding DNA: TGTGCCAGCAGCATGCCCGCTACGTGGCGGGTGATACAAGAGACCCAGTACTTC. The genes are TRBV6-2 or TRBV6-3 and TRBJ2-5, with D maybe TRBD2 (5 bases). Germline V gene lookup returns CDR1 MNHEY and CDR2 SVGEGT. The CDR3 sequence is 18 residues long. The ends were cut back, 6 bases at V and 2 bases at J, with 25 bases in the middle.

In this sample, this clone turned up a few times. V and J are TRBV6-5 and TRBJ2-3; D is ambiguous. CDR1 MNHEY and CDR2 SVGAGI come from the germline V gene. V shed 0 bases and J shed 4 bases, with 11 bases lying between them. This CDR3 region has 15 residues. The CDR3 region is CASSYSIARADTQYF. CDR3 in DNA: TGTGCCAGCAGTTACTCAATTGCTCGGGCAGATACGCAGTATTTT.

CDR3 residues: CASSPDRRGNTEAFF. DNA for the CDR3: TGCGCCAGCAGCCCGGACAGGAGGGGGAACACTGAAGCTTTCTTT. The V and J genes are TRBV5-1 and TRBJ1-1; 7 bases are a match to TRBD1. This CDR3 spans 15 amino acids. The ends lost 4 bases at V and 1 base at J; junction bases unmatched: 7. Germline V CDR1 and CDR2: SGHRS, YFSETQ. Drawing the rest from reference TRBV5-1 and TRBJ1-1, the complete variable domain is KAGVTQTPRYLIKTRGQQVTLSCSPISGHRSVSWYQQTPGQGLQFLFEYFSETQRNKGNFPGRFSGRQFSNSRSEMNVSTLELGDSALYLCASSPDRRGNTEAFFGQGTRLTVV.

The chain joins TRBV11-2 to TRBJ2-5; no firm D call. The CDR3 has 16 amino acids. Trimming removed 4 bases from V and 1 base from J, with 16 bases in between. Per the germline V gene, CDR1 is SGHAT and CDR2 is FQNNGV. This CDR3 reads CASSSPLFGVQETQYF. In DNA form, the CDR3 reads TGTGCCAGCAGCTCCCCCCTTTTTGGGGTCCAAGAGACCCAGTACTTC.

The rearrangement links TRBV29-1 to TRBJ2-3; 13 bases fit TRBD2. V shed 6 bases and J 5 bases; nucleotides not matched to a gene: 20. The germline V gene encodes CDR1 SQVTM and CDR2 ANQGSEA. The CDR3 extends over 19 amino acids. This CDR3 reads CSVLVRRLAGGSVQDTQYF. The CDR3 DNA reads TGCAGCGTCCTAGTTCGGCGACTAGCGGGGGGTTCGGTCCAAGATACGCAGTATTTT.

V is TRBV10-3 and J is TRBJ1-3; TRBD1 might be the D (6 bases). The CDR3 totals 15 residues. V dropped 0 bases and J dropped 8 bases, with 14 bases sitting between them. Germline V CDR1 and CDR2: ENHRY, SYGVKD. The CDR3 sequence is CAISESLQGRDTIYF. In DNA form, the CDR3 reads TGTGCCATCAGTGAGTCGCTACAGGGTAGAGACACCATATATTTT.

V gene TRBV4-3 combines with J gene TRBJ2-1, with 9 bases identical to TRBD1. The CDR3 extends over 15 amino acids. The germline gives CDR1 LGHNA, CDR2 YSLEER. V gave up 5 bases and J gave up 4 bases; unmatched junction bases: 6. The CDR3 is CASSWDGQGYNEQFF. CDR3 DNA: TGCGCCAGCAGCTGGGATGGACAGGGGTACAATGAGCAGTTCTTC.

The chain employs TRBV19 and TRBJ1-5; tentatively, D is TRBD1 (6 bases). Trimming stripped 5 bases from V and 0 bases from J, with 17 bases between. Germline CDR1 is LNHDA and CDR2 is SQIVND (reference sequence). This CDR3 has 17 residues. This chain's CDR3 is CASSPQTGKYSNQPQHF. The CDR3 DNA sequence: TGTGCCAGTAGTCCCCAGACAGGTAAATATAGCAATCAGCCCCAGCATTTT.

V is TRBV10-1 and J is TRBJ2-1; 14 bases are shared with TRBD2. The ends lost 6 bases at V and 8 bases at J; junction bases unmatched: 6. CDR3 length: 15 amino acids. CDR1 WNHNN and CDR2 SYGVQD come from the germline V gene (reference sequence). The CDR3 region is CASSPGLAGGYEQFF. CDR3 nucleotide sequence: TGCGCCAGCAGCCCCGGACTAGCGGGAGGATATGAGCAGTTCTTC.

The chain uses TRBV4-2 and TRBJ1-1; tentatively, D is TRBD1 (5 bases). Germline V lookup: CDR1 LGHNA, CDR2 YNFKEQ. The CDR3 is made up of 15 amino acids. Trimming left V 1 base short and J 0 bases short, with 9 bases between. CDR3 sequence reads: CASSQGGVMNTEAFF. CDR3 DNA: TGTGCCAGCAGCCAAGGGGGGGTCATGAACACTGAAGCTTTCTTT.

This clone appeared once. CDR3: CASSLVSGSINEQYF. DNA for the CDR3: TGTGCCAGCAGTCTGGTCAGCGGGAGTATCAACGAGCAGTACTTC. The chain links TRBV2 to TRBJ2-7; 8 positions match TRBD2. The CDR3 loop spans 15 amino acids. The V gene's germline CDR1 is SNHLY and CDR2 FYNNEI. J gave up 5 bases and V 5 bases, and 11 bases lay outside the gene matches.

The CDR3 loop is CASSSGQGRDEQYF. CDR3 nucleotides: TGTGCCAGCAGCTCGGGACAGGGTCGCGACGAGCAGTACTTC. V gene TRBV5-4 combines with J gene TRBJ2-7; TRBD1 matches at 9 bases. In germline, CDR1 is SGHNT, CDR2 YYREEE (reference sequence). The V segment lost 3 bases and the J segment 5 bases; nucleotides outside the gene matches: 6. This CDR3 is built from 14 residues.

The chain couples TRBV6-2 or TRBV6-3 to TRBJ1-2; no clear D. V was trimmed by 0 bases and J by 3 bases, leaving 8 bases between them. CDR1 is MNHEY, CDR2 SVGEGT, per germline. The CDR3 is 14 amino acids. CDR3 sequence: CASSYSGLYYGYTF. DNA for the CDR3: TGTGCCAGCAGTTACTCGGGTCTTTACTATGGCTACACCTTC.

This sequence joins TRBV23-1 and TRBJ2-2; the D call may be TRBD1 or TRBD2 (6 bases each). TRBV23-1 is designated an ORF whose function remains uncertain. The CDR3 is 15 amino acids. The V and J ends lost 2 bases and 9 bases respectively, with 16 bases between them. The CDR3 loop reads CASSQQPGAARELFF. The CDR3 region has the DNA TGCGCCAGCAGTCAACAACCGGGGGCCGCGCGGGAGCTGTTTTTT.

About this clone: Within the sample, other DNA sequences also encode this same CDR3. The chain is built from TRBV12-3 or TRBV12-4 and TRBJ1-5; no clear D gene. V gave up 0 bases and J gave up 4 bases, with 4 bases separating them. This CDR3 comprises 13 residues. The CDR3 DNA follows: TGTGCCAGCAGTTTAGCAGGAAATCAGCCCCAGCATTTT. Amino acid sequence: CASSLAGNQPQHF.

The chain recombines TRBV6-5 with TRBJ2-5, with 9 positions matching TRBD1. Germline trimming cut 8 bases from V and 5 bases from J; bases unmatched to any gene: 12. This CDR3 has 15 residues. Germline assignment: CDR1 MNHEY and CDR2 SVGAGI. In DNA form, the CDR3 reads TGTGCCAGCCGCCCGGGGACAGGGCCTGGGGAGACCCAGTACTTC. Protein: CASRPGTGPGETQYF.

The V and J genes are TRBV28 and TRBJ2-7, with D maybe TRBD1 (6 bases). Per germline, CDR1 MDHEN and CDR2 SYDVKM. The CDR3 totals 16 residues. V gave up 2 bases and J gave up 6 bases, with 20 bases separating them. CDR3 in DNA: TGTGCCAGCAGTTTACGCCCCGGTCAGGGGACGGCCGAGCAGTACTTC. Encoded protein: CASSLRPGQGTAEQYF.

With respect to this clone: At one end the junction does not follow the germline gene, possibly because of a read error. The J gene is TRBJ2-7, the V gene TRBV5-6; D perhaps matches TRBD1 (5 bases). Per germline, CDR1 SGHDT and CDR2 YYEEEE. The CDR3 sequence is 14 residues long. CDR3 protein: CASSWGRTSSEQYF. The DNA for the CDR3 is TGTGCCAGCAGCTGGGGTCGGACATCCTCCGAGCAGTACTTC.

This chain links TRBV10-3 with TRBJ2-7; D remains ambiguous. The ends were cut back, 4 bases at V and 3 bases at J, with 7 bases in the middle. The germline gives CDR1 ENHRY, CDR2 SYGVKD. The CDR3 totals 12 residues. For the CDR3, the DNA is TGTGCCATCAGTGTGCCAGGCTACGAGCAGTACTTC. Translated, it gives CAISVPGYEQYF.

The chain links TRBV7-9 to TRBJ2-2; a possible D gene is TRBD1 (7 bases). This CDR3 contains 19 residues. Germline V gives CDR1 SEHNR, CDR2 FQNEAQ (reference sequence). The V end lost 4 bases, the J end lost 6 bases, and 27 bases lay between the germline ends. CDR3 in DNA: TGTGCCAGCAGCTCCACGGGGCAGGGGGGCCGGACCCTGGCCGGGGAGCTGTTTTTT. Its translation is CASSSTGQGGRTLAGELFF.

V gene TRBV19 combines with J gene TRBJ2-3; D call uncertain. This CDR3 spans 13 amino acids. Trimming removed 4 bases at V and 4 bases at J, with 9 bases between. Germline V lookup: CDR1 LNHDA, CDR2 SQIVND (reference sequence). The CDR3 sequence: CASSTRTSDTQYF. The CDR3, as DNA: TGTGCCAGTAGTACCCGGACCTCAGATACGCAGTATTTT.

The sample holds a few counts of this clone. The chain joins TRBV5-4 to TRBJ2-2, with TRBD2 matching over 12 bases. V dropped 4 bases and J dropped 5; count of bases not matched to a gene: 3. Germline V gives CDR1 SGHNT, CDR2 YYREEE (reference sequence). The CDR3 is made up of 15 amino acids. CDR3 nucleotide sequence: TGTGCCAGCAGCCCCGGGACTAGCGGGACCGGGGAGCTGTTTTTT. Translating gives CASSPGTSGTGELFF.